The 4 T cell receptor beta chains given below trace back to one sample, sequenced in a study of blood T cell repertoires in COVID-19. The table came from immunoSEQ multiplex PCR; TCRdb's copy has only in-frame clones and leaves some out. The data contain under 250,000 clones, approximately 88% of them singletons. Sample: PBMCs or T cells enriched from blood (not recorded which). These receptors originate from a woman in her 30s who had been exposed to COVID-19.

This chain uses TRBV18 with TRBJ1-6, with 9 bases matching TRBD1. The V gene end was trimmed by 4 bases and the J gene end by 7 bases; junction bases not matched to a gene: 8. The germline CDR1 and CDR2 sequences are KGHSH and LQKENI. This CDR3 comprises 16 residues. This chain's CDR3 is CASSRNAGTGNSPLHF. In DNA form, the CDR3 reads TGTGCCAGCTCACGAAACGCCGGGACAGGGAATTCACCCCTCCACTTT.

This chain connects TRBV21-1 to TRBJ2-3; the table gives TRBD1 as D, unverified against the DNA. TRBV21-1 is deemed a pseudogene. CDR3 length equals 17 residues. CDR3 residues: CASSKTASPLEPDTQYF. CDR3 nucleotides: TGTGCCAGCAGCAAGACAGCAAGTCCTCTAGAGCCAGATACGCAGTATTTT.

The chain uses TRBV30 and TRBJ1-1; D may be TRBD1 (5 bases). Germline CDR1 and CDR2: GTSNPN and SVGIG (reference sequence). The CDR3 consists of 13 residues. V shed 4 bases and J shed 4 bases, with 13 bases lying between them. CDR3: CAWTKLGVTEAFF. In DNA, the CDR3 is TGTGCCTGGACTAAATTAGGGGTCACTGAAGCTTTCTTT.

The chain couples TRBV28 to TRBJ2-7; 9 positions agree with TRBD1. The length of the CDR3 is 16 residues. Trimming cost V 2 bases and J 3 bases; bases outside gene matches: 8. The germline V gene encodes CDR1 MDHEN and CDR2 SYDVKM. The CDR3 DNA follows: TGTGCCAGCAGTTTAGTTACAGGGGGCACCTACTACGAGCAGTACTTC. Amino acids: CASSLVTGGTYYEQYF.